These T cell receptor beta chains were read from a single sample in a study of ipilimumab plus nivolumab after autologous stem cell transplantation. Clones were sequenced by immunoSEQ multiplex PCR, and TCRdb holds only the in-frame ones, with some missing. The top ten hold around 2% of the sample, which has over 75,000 clones, 83% seen once. Sample: PBMCs, taken in a trial of ipilimumab plus nivolumab as post-transplant consolidation. Receptor source: a male donor with diffuse large B-cell lymphoma. CDR3s leave out the opening cysteine and the closing phenylalanine or tryptophan. The listing skips clone size in some rows; elsewhere it reads once, few, many or a size class.

v_call: TRBV18
clone_size: NA
cdr3_aa: ASSPRRTSRGETQY

v_call: TRBV29-1
clone_size: NA
cdr3_aa: SVNRGGTEAF

v_call: TRBV27
clone_size: NA
cdr3_aa: ASSSQTSGGAPEQY

v_call: TRBV7-7
clone_size: NA
cdr3_aa: ASPSRRPGQETQY

v_call: TRBV5-4
clone_size: NA
cdr3_aa: ASSLRSGNTEAF

v_call: TRBV19
clone_size: few
cdr3_aa: ASSMTIRRTYGYT

v_call: TRBV29-1
clone_size: NA
cdr3_aa: SVERDRGGWQY

v_call: TRBV10-3
clone_size: NA
cdr3_aa: AISDQEANTQY

v_call: TRBV7-7
clone_size: NA
cdr3_aa: ASSLMFESSPLH

v_call: TRBV18
clone_size: NA
cdr3_aa: ASSRTSGEYEQY

v_call: TRBV11-2
clone_size: NA
cdr3_aa: ASSVSTGPETQY

v_call: TRBV7-2
clone_size: NA
cdr3_aa: ASSLGWETQY

v_call: TRBV7-2
clone_size: NA
cdr3_aa: ASSSPPLAEQF

v_call: TRBV18
clone_size: NA
cdr3_aa: ASSLFTPPGPGETQY

v_call: TRBV14
clone_size: NA
cdr3_aa: ASSQDLKDSPLH

v_call: TRBV7-2
clone_size: NA
cdr3_aa: ASSLDPDDSYGYT

v_call: TRBV6-5
clone_size: NA
cdr3_aa: ASSSHGTPNTEAF

v_call: TRBV6-5
clone_size: NA
cdr3_aa: ASSLRDRGSYEQY

v_call: TRBV12-5
clone_size: NA
cdr3_aa: ASGLMLPGGSNQPQH